This T cell receptor beta chain originates from a study of cytomegalovirus exposure and HLA in healthy donors. Study in general: About 85 million unique TCRs from HLA-typed donors were held in an early release of data. Study-level results: Investigators reported some 150 TCR beta chains as tied to cytomegalovirus.

As to this clone: Antigen: not known.

60 Vbeta and 13 Jbeta primers were used in PCR. Only in-frame clones appear in the TCRdb table, and some are missing; sequencing was by immunoSEQ multiplex PCR. The table shows over 75,000 clones, with about 80% occurring only once. V was trimmed by 1 base and J by 2 bases, leaving 7 bases between them. The CDR3 length is 14 residues. CDR1 is MNHNS and CDR2 is SASEGT in the germline V gene. The chain carries TRBV6-1 and TRBJ2-3, with D perhaps matching TRBD1 (5 bases). The source of this sequence is a female donor in good health and CMV-seronegative. The sequenced sample consisted of PBMCs. The CDR3 is CASSEGGYTDTQYF. DNA of the CDR3: TGTGCCAGCAGTGAAGGGGGCTACACAGATACGCAGTATTTT.